The subject of this entry is one T cell receptor beta chain. Seattle patient enrollment occurred during active infection, with longitudinal follow-up thereafter. This entry comes from a study of blood T cell repertoires in COVID-19. The wider study: In each case, the material was cDNA or gDNA derived from T cells, B-cell-depleted T cells, or PBMCs.

The CDR3 contains 17 residues. Trimming took 0 bases from V and 5 from J, leaving 20 bases between them. Germline lookup yields CDR1 MNHEY and CDR2 SVGEGT. The table came from immunoSEQ multiplex PCR; TCRdb's copy has only in-frame clones and leaves some out. The repertoire has tens of thousands of clones, approximately 86% of them found once; the top ten carry roughly 7.9%. This clonotype was sampled from a man aged 55-75 years with COVID-19, enrolled during active disease. The rearrangement links TRBV6-2 or TRBV6-3 to TRBJ2-7; D may be TRBD2 (6 bases). The sample consisted of peripheral blood. The CDR3 sequence: CASSYSASSWRADEQYF. The CDR3 DNA sequence: TGTGCCAGCAGTTACTCGGCCTCGAGTTGGAGGGCGGACGAGCAGTACTTC.